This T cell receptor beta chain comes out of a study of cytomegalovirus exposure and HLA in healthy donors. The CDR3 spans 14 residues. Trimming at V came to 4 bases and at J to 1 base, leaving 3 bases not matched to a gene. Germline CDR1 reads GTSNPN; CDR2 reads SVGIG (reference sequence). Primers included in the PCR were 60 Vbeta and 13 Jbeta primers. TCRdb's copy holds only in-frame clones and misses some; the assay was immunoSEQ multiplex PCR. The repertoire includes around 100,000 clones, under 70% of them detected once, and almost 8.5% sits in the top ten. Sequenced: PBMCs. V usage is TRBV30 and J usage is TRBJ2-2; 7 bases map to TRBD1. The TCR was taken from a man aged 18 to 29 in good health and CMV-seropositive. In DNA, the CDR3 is TGTGCCTGGAACAGACAGGGGAACACCGGGGAGCTGTTTTTT. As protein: CAWNRQGNTGELFF.